This T cell receptor (beta chain) derives from a study of T cells in Graves' hyperthyroidism and ophthalmopathy. Study at large: The initial diagnosis was the point when peripheral blood was collected, ahead of any treatment. General study results and limits: Ophthalmopathy and stable hyperthyroidism were separated by a 13 V-J model. Most thyroid clonotypes expanded above 0.001 were also detected in blood.

RNA transcripts gave rise to amplified TCR beta CDR3 regions. During a first-round RT-PCR of the TCR CDR3, the HTBI primer set was used. Via MiXCR, TCRdb re-called the multiplex PCR reads, giving one row per CDR3 protein. This sample has about 250,000 distinct CDR3 sequences, with over 20% found just once. This clonotype was seen a handful of times. The antigen remains unidentified. Trimming stripped 0 bases from V and 2 bases from J, with 15 bases between. CDR1 SEHNR and CDR2 FQNEAQ come from the germline V gene (reference sequence). CDR3 size: 17 residues. Clinical symptoms, serum thyroxine, TRAb, thyroid ultrasound and orbital computed tomography informed diagnoses.

The rearrangement uses TRBV7-9 and TRBJ2-3; D unresolved. This sequence was found in a man in his thirties or forties with Graves' ophthalmopathy. Sequencing used blood. The CDR3 here is CASSLANLMRITDTQYF. CDR3 nucleotides: TGTGCCAGCAGCTTAGCGAATTTAATGCGGATCACAGATACGCAGTATTTT.